This is a list of T cell receptor beta chains from one sample in a study of Graves' ophthalmopathy and Graves' hyperthyroidism. TCRdb ran MiXCR on the multiplex PCR reads and lists one entry per CDR3 protein. Of 500,000 to 700,000 distinct CDR3 sequences listed, 22% are singletons. Sequencing was done on a sample of peripheral blood. The receptors here all came from a woman aged 18-29 years with stable Graves' hyperthyroidism. Some clones in this sample may be carry-over from other donors' samples. The CDR3 runs from the conserved cysteine through the conserved F or W. A D gene is named only where the DNA matches it firmly. Not every row has a clone size; where given, it reads once, few, many or a size class.

d_call j_call v_call clone_size cdr3_nt cdr3_aa
- TRBJ2-7 TRBV6-2/TRBV6-3 many TGTGCCAGCAGAACGCCGGGGTTACTTTCCTACGAGCAGTACTTC CASRTPGLLSYEQYF
TRBD1 TRBJ1-2 TRBV20-1 many TGCAGTGCTAGACACGGGACAGGGAACTATGGCTACACCTTC CSARHGTGNYGYTF
- TRBJ1-1 TRBV7-9 many TGTGCCAGCAGCCTAATGGGGTCGGACACTGAAGCTTTCTTT CASSLMGSDTEAFF
- TRBJ2-5 TRBV20-1 few TGCAGTGCTAGAGGAGCGGACCAAGAGACCCAGTACTTC CSARGADQETQYF
TRBD1 TRBJ1-1 TRBV11-1 - TGTGCCAGCAGCTTAGGGGACAGGCGATCTGATAACACTGAAGCTTTCTTT CASSLGDRRSDNTEAFF
- TRBJ1-2 TRBV10-3 many TGTGCCATCAGTGAGTCGACGACAGCTTTCTTC CAISESTTAFF
TRBD1 TRBJ2-7 TRBV7-9 many TGTGCCAGCAGCGGCAGGGGGTACGAGCAGTACTTC CASSGRGYEQYF
TRBD1 TRBJ1-5 TRBV2 - TGTGCCAGCGAAAGGGACAGGAACGGGAATCAGCCCCAGCATTTT CASERDRNGNQPQHF
TRBD2 TRBJ2-7 TRBV2 - TGTGCCAGCAGTTATAGCGGGAGAGGGGAGCAGTACTTC CASSYSGRGEQYF
- TRBJ1-5 TRBV6-1 many TGTGCCAGCAGTGTGGGACGGTATAGCAATCAGCCCCAGCATTTT CASSVGRYSNQPQHF
- TRBJ1-6 TRBV5-1 many TGCGCCAGCAGCTTGGCCGCGGTATCGACGCTTAATTCACCCCTCCACTTT CASSLAAVSTLNSPLHF
TRBD2 TRBJ2-7 TRBV9 many TGTGCCAGCAGCGCGTCCGGGACTAGCGGATCCTACGAGCAGTACTTC CASSASGTSGSYEQYF
- TRBJ2-7 TRBV6-5 - TGTGCCAGCAGTTACACGTTCGGAGGGGCTGGCTACGAGCAGTACTTC CASSYTFGGAGYEQYF
- TRBJ1-2 TRBV6-5 many TGTGCCAGCAGTTTGGGGATGGGGGGCTACACCTTC CASSLGMGGYTF
TRBD2 TRBJ2-5 TRBV6-1 - TGTGCCAGCAGTCAAGCAGTCCTTGGGGGACTAGCGGGAGAGGTCGAGACCCAGTACTTC CASSQAVLGGLAGEVETQYF
- TRBJ2-2 TRBV5-1 many TGCGCCAGCAGCTTGAGGTGGGGGCAGGACGGGGAGCTGTTTTTT CASSLRWGQDGELFF
- TRBJ1-1 TRBV7-9 many TGTGCCAGCAGCCCGTTGAGGACACCAAAAAACACTGAAGCTTTCTTT CASSPLRTPKNTEAFF
TRBD2 TRBJ2-2 TRBV5-1 - TGCGCCAGCAGCACGAGCGGGAGGGCCGAAACCGGGGAGCTGTTTTTT CASSTSGRAETGELFF
TRBD1 TRBJ1-1 TRBV7-9 - TGTGCCAGCAGCCCACAGGGGGGGATCACTGAAGCTTTCTTT CASSPQGGITEAFF
- TRBJ1-5 TRBV28 - TGTGCCAGCAGGCTAGGGGGGGGTCAGCCCCAGCATTTT CASRLGGGQPQHF
TRBD1 TRBJ2-7 TRBV6-1 many TGTGCCAGCAGTCCTTTTACAGGGGTGGGACGGGAGCAGTACTTC CASSPFTGVGREQYF
- TRBJ2-5 TRBV9 many TGTGCCAGCAGCGTAGGCGGGACGGCCCCGGAGACCCAGTACTTC CASSVGGTAPETQYF
- TRBJ2-7 TRBV28 - TGTGCCAGCAGTTCCCCGTCGGGTGCGCAGTACTCCTACGAGCAGTACTTC CASSSPSGAQYSYEQYF
- TRBJ1-2 TRBV6-5 few TGTGCCAGCAGTCCCTCGGGAGGGTCTAACTATGGCTACACCTTC CASSPSGGSNYGYTF
- TRBJ1-5 TRBV30 many TGTGCCTGGAGAGATCCGAGAGGGGACCAGCCCCAGCATTTT CAWRDPRGDQPQHF
TRBD2 TRBJ2-5 TRBV6-1 many TGTGCCAGTTCCTCCGGGACTAGGGGGAAGACCCAGTACTTC CASSSGTRGKTQYF
- TRBJ1-1 TRBV18 - TGTGCCAGCTCACCAGTCCCAGGCGGCATAACTGAAGCTTTCTTT CASSPVPGGITEAFF
- TRBJ2-5 TRBV6-1 many TGTGCCAGCAGTATCCAGGGGTGGGGGACCCAGTACTTC CASSIQGWGTQYF
- TRBJ2-7 TRBV7-7 many TGTGCTAGCAGCCGGGACTCGGGTGGCGAGCAGTACTTC CASSRDSGGEQYF
- TRBJ1-2 TRBV12-3/TRBV12-4 - TGTGCCAGCAGGCCACAGACAGCCTATGGCTACACCTTC CASRPQTAYGYTF
TRBD1 TRBJ1-3 TRBV18 - TGTGCCAGCTCACCAACGACAGGGGCTGGAAACACCATATATTTT CASSPTTGAGNTIYF
- TRBJ1-2 TRBV29-1 - TGCAGCGTCGTGTTCCGGGGGGACGGAAGCGACTATGGCTACACCTTC CSVVFRGDGSDYGYTF
- TRBJ1-2 TRBV29-1 many TGCAGCGTTGAGAGACCTTCTCGCTATGGCTACACCTTC CSVERPSRYGYTF
- TRBJ1-5 TRBV12-3/TRBV12-4 many TGTGCCAGCAGTTTAGCGCTAGGCCAGCCCCAGCATTTT CASSLALGQPQHF
- TRBJ2-2 TRBV18 - TGTGCCAGCTCACCAGGACAGCTCGATTATACCGGGGAGCTGTTTTTT CASSPGQLDYTGELFF
- TRBJ2-7 TRBV6-1 many TGTGCCAGCAGTGAGGGGCAGAGCTCCTACGAGCAGTACTTC CASSEGQSSYEQYF
TRBD1 TRBJ1-6 TRBV6-2/TRBV6-3 many TGTGCCAGCTCGCTTCTGGGACAGGGAACATATTCACCCCTCCACTTT CASSLLGQGTYSPLHF
- TRBJ2-5 TRBV28 - TGTGCCAGCAGTTTAAAGAGGAAAGAGACCCAGTACTTC CASSLKRKETQYF
TRBD1 TRBJ2-6 TRBV6-1 - TGTGCCAGCAGGCGGGACAGGGCTTTCTCTGGGGCCAACGTCCTGACTTTC CASRRDRAFSGANVLTF
TRBD1 TRBJ1-2 TRBV15 many TGTGCCACCGAGACAGGGGGCCCGGCAAACTATGGCTACACCTTC CATETGGPANYGYTF
TRBD1 TRBJ2-7 TRBV28 - TGTGCCAGCAGTTCCCGGACAGGGACCACCTACGAGCAGTACTTC CASSSRTGTTYEQYF
- TRBJ2-6 TRBV20-1 many TGCAGTGCTAGGGACGTTGGGGCCAACGTCCTGACTTTC CSARDVGANVLTF
- TRBJ1-5 TRBV29-1 few TGCAGCGTGTCTCAGGAGAACAATCAGCCCCAGCATTTT CSVSQENNQPQHF
- TRBJ1-1 TRBV30 - TGTGCCTCCCGCTCCCAGACAGAGAGGGCTTTCTTT CASRSQTERAFF
- TRBJ2-2 TRBV6-1 many TGTGCCAGCAGTGAATTCAGGGCTGGGGACACCGGGGAGCTGTTTTTT CASSEFRAGDTGELFF
- TRBJ1-1 TRBV11-2 many TGTGCCAGCAGCTTAGACTCAGTCCCGGGACACCTTGAAGCTTTCTTT CASSLDSVPGHLEAFF
- TRBJ2-2 TRBV30 many TGTGCCTGGCGCAACAGGGGGGGGACCGGGGAGCTGTTTTTT CAWRNRGGTGELFF
TRBD1 TRBJ1-1 TRBV9 many TGTGCCAGCAGAGCTCTACAGGGGGCGAGTACTGAAGCTTTCTTT CASRALQGASTEAFF